Listed below are T cell receptor beta chains from one sample, sequenced in a study of T-cell memory formation after mild COVID-19. Using its own MiXCR run on the 5' RACE reads, TCRdb lists one record per CDR3 protein. The sample carries about 360,000 distinct CDR3 sequences, roughly an eighth recorded once. Sequenced input: PBMCs or a T cell subset sorted from them (not recorded which). These TCRs come from a man younger than 30 who had mild COVID-19 (a few samples of this study predate the infection). Cell type and time point are not known. CDR3s include the opening cysteine and the closing phenylalanine or tryptophan. Each record gives: V gene, CDR3 length, D gene, J gene, clone size, CDR3 DNA, CDR3 protein. A D gene is named only where the DNA matches it firmly. Expanded clones get a size class; other rows say once, few or many, or leave the size out.

v_call: TRBV14
cdr3_length: 15
d_call: NA
j_call: TRBJ1-2
clone_size: NA
cdr3_nt: TGTGCCAGCAGCCTACGTTTGGGAGGACGGAAGGGCTACACCTTC
cdr3_aa: CASSLRLGGRKGYTF

v_call: TRBV5-1
cdr3_length: 16
d_call: TRBD2
j_call: TRBJ2-3
clone_size: NA
cdr3_nt: TGCGCCAGCAGCTACGCAAGCGGGGGGGCCACAGATACGCAGTATTTT
cdr3_aa: CASSYASGGATDTQYF

v_call: TRBV7-9
cdr3_length: 16
d_call: TRBD1
j_call: TRBJ1-1
clone_size: NA
cdr3_nt: TGTGCCAGCAACCCGCCGGGACAGCAGGCAGACACTGAAGCTTTCTTT
cdr3_aa: CASNPPGQQADTEAFF

v_call: TRBV6-4
cdr3_length: 15
d_call: TRBD2
j_call: TRBJ2-3
clone_size: NA
cdr3_nt: TGTGCCAGCAGCGAGCGGGGGGGCCGGGGTGATACGCAGTATTTT
cdr3_aa: CASSERGGRGDTQYF

v_call: TRBV2
cdr3_length: 13
d_call: NA
j_call: TRBJ2-3
clone_size: NA
cdr3_nt: TGTGCCAGCAAAGGCTCATCCACAGATACGCAGTATTTT
cdr3_aa: CASKGSSTDTQYF

v_call: TRBV7-6
cdr3_length: 19
d_call: NA
j_call: TRBJ2-3
clone_size: few
cdr3_nt: TGTGCCAGCAGCCAGAGAGGCTGGAGGAGAACGCCGGGCACAGATACGCAGTATTTT
cdr3_aa: CASSQRGWRRTPGTDTQYF

v_call: TRBV5-1
cdr3_length: 16
d_call: NA
j_call: TRBJ1-1
clone_size: NA
cdr3_nt: TGCGCCAGCAGCTTACCATTGACAGACCACAACACTGAAGCTTTCTTT
cdr3_aa: CASSLPLTDHNTEAFF

v_call: TRBV10-3
cdr3_length: 13
d_call: TRBD1
j_call: TRBJ2-7
clone_size: NA
cdr3_nt: TGTGCCATCAGTACGGACAGGAGCTACGAGCAGTACTTC
cdr3_aa: CAISTDRSYEQYF

v_call: TRBV18
cdr3_length: 18
d_call: TRBD1
j_call: TRBJ1-3
clone_size: NA
cdr3_nt: TGTGCCAGCTCACCGACAGAGGGACAGCTCTTCTCTGGAAACACCATATATTTT
cdr3_aa: CASSPTEGQLFSGNTIYF

v_call: TRBV10-3
cdr3_length: 14
d_call: NA
j_call: TRBJ1-3
clone_size: NA
cdr3_nt: TGTGCCATCAGTGAGTCGCTTCCTGGAAACACCATATATTTT
cdr3_aa: CAISESLPGNTIYF

v_call: TRBV5-1
cdr3_length: 14
d_call: NA
j_call: TRBJ2-5
clone_size: few
cdr3_nt: TGCGCCAGCAGCTTGGGGCCGTCCCCGGGGACCCAGTACTTC
cdr3_aa: CASSLGPSPGTQYF

v_call: TRBV6-4
cdr3_length: 13
d_call: NA
j_call: TRBJ1-6
clone_size: few
cdr3_nt: TGTGCCAGCAGTGAGAACTATAATTCACCCCTCCACTTT
cdr3_aa: CASSENYNSPLHF

v_call: TRBV6-6
cdr3_length: 15
d_call: NA
j_call: TRBJ2-2
clone_size: NA
cdr3_nt: TGTGCCAGCAGGGCTTGGGGGGTAGGCACCGGGGAGCTGTTTTTT
cdr3_aa: CASRAWGVGTGELFF

v_call: TRBV21-1
cdr3_length: 18
d_call: NA
j_call: TRBJ2-5
clone_size: many
cdr3_nt: TGTGCCAGCAGCAAAGTTGGGCTAGCGGACCTGTACCAAGAGACCCAGTACTTC
cdr3_aa: CASSKVGLADLYQETQYF

v_call: TRBV5-4
cdr3_length: 15
d_call: TRBD2
j_call: TRBJ2-3
clone_size: NA
cdr3_nt: TGTGCCAGCAGATCTAGCGGGGGGATCACAGATACGCAGTATTTT
cdr3_aa: CASRSSGGITDTQYF

v_call: TRBV28
cdr3_length: 13
d_call: NA
j_call: TRBJ2-1
clone_size: few
cdr3_nt: TGTGCCACCACCGGGGGCCTGGGGGATGAGCAGTTCTTC
cdr3_aa: CATTGGLGDEQFF

v_call: TRBV4-1
cdr3_length: 14
d_call: NA
j_call: TRBJ2-7
clone_size: few
cdr3_nt: TGCGCCAGCACTCTACAGGTGGGCGTATACGAGCAGTACTTC
cdr3_aa: CASTLQVGVYEQYF

v_call: TRBV20-1
cdr3_length: 14
d_call: NA
j_call: TRBJ1-1
clone_size: few
cdr3_nt: TGCAGTGCTAGAGATACAGGGTTGAACTCTGAAGCTTTCTTT
cdr3_aa: CSARDTGLNSEAFF

v_call: TRBV6-2/TRBV6-3
cdr3_length: 15
d_call: NA
j_call: TRBJ2-7
clone_size: NA
cdr3_nt: TGTGCCAGCAGTCCTCGGGACATAAGATCCTACGAGCAGTACTTC
cdr3_aa: CASSPRDIRSYEQYF

v_call: TRBV7-6
cdr3_length: 16
d_call: NA
j_call: TRBJ2-1
clone_size: NA
cdr3_nt: TGTGCCAGCAGCCCGGGACATATTAGCTCCTACAATGAGCAGTTCTTC
cdr3_aa: CASSPGHISSYNEQFF

v_call: TRBV12-3/TRBV12-4
cdr3_length: 15
d_call: NA
j_call: TRBJ1-2
clone_size: few
cdr3_nt: TGTGCCAGCAGTTTAAGCTGGGGGCGGTTGGATGGCTACACCTTC
cdr3_aa: CASSLSWGRLDGYTF

v_call: TRBV5-4
cdr3_length: 14
d_call: TRBD1
j_call: TRBJ2-3
clone_size: few
cdr3_nt: TGTGCCAGCAGGCGGGACAGGGAGTCAGATACGCAGTATTTT
cdr3_aa: CASRRDRESDTQYF

v_call: TRBV7-9
cdr3_length: 16
d_call: TRBD2
j_call: TRBJ2-3
clone_size: few
cdr3_nt: TGTGCCAGCAGCGACTCCGGGACTAGCCCCACAGATACGCAGTATTTT
cdr3_aa: CASSDSGTSPTDTQYF

v_call: TRBV5-1
cdr3_length: 14
d_call: TRBD1
j_call: TRBJ1-2
clone_size: many
cdr3_nt: TGCGCCAGCTACCCGGGACAGCAAACTTATGGCTACACCTTC
cdr3_aa: CASYPGQQTYGYTF

v_call: TRBV15
cdr3_length: 15
d_call: NA
j_call: TRBJ2-7
clone_size: few
cdr3_nt: TGTGCCACCAGCAGAGATTTAGCAGGGCCCTACGAGCAGTACTTC
cdr3_aa: CATSRDLAGPYEQYF

v_call: TRBV2
cdr3_length: 15
d_call: NA
j_call: TRBJ2-1
clone_size: NA
cdr3_nt: TGTGCCAGCTCCACATACGGGGCTCCTGACAATGAGCAGTTCTTC
cdr3_aa: CASSTYGAPDNEQFF

v_call: TRBV7-2
cdr3_length: 13
d_call: NA
j_call: TRBJ1-5
clone_size: once
cdr3_nt: TGTGCCAGCAGCCAAGGACATCGCTGGCCCCAGCATTTT
cdr3_aa: CASSQGHRWPQHF

v_call: TRBV15
cdr3_length: 16
d_call: TRBD1
j_call: TRBJ1-5
clone_size: NA
cdr3_nt: TGTGCCACCAGCAGGACAGGGCCCGGGAGCAATCAGCCCCAGCATTTT
cdr3_aa: CATSRTGPGSNQPQHF

v_call: TRBV6-5
cdr3_length: 14
d_call: TRBD2
j_call: TRBJ2-3
clone_size: few
cdr3_nt: TGTGCCAGCAGTACTACTAGCGGGGTTGATACGCAGTATTTT
cdr3_aa: CASSTTSGVDTQYF

v_call: TRBV7-6
cdr3_length: 13
d_call: TRBD1
j_call: TRBJ2-5
clone_size: many
cdr3_nt: TGTGCCAGCAGCGTCGACAGGGAAGAGACCCAGTACTTC
cdr3_aa: CASSVDREETQYF

v_call: TRBV29-1
cdr3_length: 14
d_call: NA
j_call: TRBJ2-1
clone_size: few
cdr3_nt: TGCAGCGTGGAGCGACTAGTCCACTACAATGAGCAGTTCTTC
cdr3_aa: CSVERLVHYNEQFF

v_call: TRBV7-9
cdr3_length: 13
d_call: NA
j_call: TRBJ1-2
clone_size: NA
cdr3_nt: TGTGCCAGCAGCCCAGAGTTCGACTATGGCTACACCTTC
cdr3_aa: CASSPEFDYGYTF

v_call: TRBV10-1
cdr3_length: 13
d_call: NA
j_call: TRBJ2-2
clone_size: many
cdr3_nt: TGCGCCAGCCAAGACTTGAACACCGGGGAGCTGTTTTTT
cdr3_aa: CASQDLNTGELFF

v_call: TRBV27
cdr3_length: 13
d_call: NA
j_call: TRBJ1-1
clone_size: NA
cdr3_nt: TGTGCCAGCAGTTTTGGGTCACCGGGTTTAGCTTTCTTT
cdr3_aa: CASSFGSPGLAFF

v_call: TRBV11-2
cdr3_length: 15
d_call: TRBD1
j_call: TRBJ2-5
clone_size: NA
cdr3_nt: TGTGCCAGCAGCTTACCGGGACAGTCTCACGAGACCCAGTACTTC
cdr3_aa: CASSLPGQSHETQYF

v_call: TRBV7-7
cdr3_length: 14
d_call: TRBD2
j_call: TRBJ2-5
clone_size: few
cdr3_nt: TGTGCTAGCAGCCCTCGACTAGCGTGGGAGACCCAGTACTTC
cdr3_aa: CASSPRLAWETQYF

v_call: TRBV7-9
cdr3_length: 14
d_call: TRBD1
j_call: TRBJ1-4
clone_size: NA
cdr3_nt: TGTGCCAGCAGCTCCAGGGGGACTAATGAAAAACTGTTTTTT
cdr3_aa: CASSSRGTNEKLFF

v_call: TRBV5-6
cdr3_length: 13
d_call: TRBD2
j_call: TRBJ2-5
clone_size: NA
cdr3_nt: TGTGCCAGCAGGACACTAGCGCAAGAGACCCAGTACTTC
cdr3_aa: CASRTLAQETQYF

v_call: TRBV5-1
cdr3_length: 14
d_call: TRBD2
j_call: TRBJ2-4
clone_size: many
cdr3_nt: TGCGCCAGCAGCTTGGCTAGCGGGGGGAACATTCAGTACTTC
cdr3_aa: CASSLASGGNIQYF

v_call: TRBV11-3
cdr3_length: 17
d_call: TRBD1
j_call: TRBJ2-3
clone_size: NA
cdr3_nt: TGTGCCAGCAGCTTAGCTGGACCGGGACAGGGGGTAGATACGCAGTATTTT
cdr3_aa: CASSLAGPGQGVDTQYF

v_call: TRBV30
cdr3_length: 15
d_call: TRBD2
j_call: TRBJ2-1
clone_size: few
cdr3_nt: TGTGCCTGGCGTCCCTGGCGGGGGGGCAGGTATGAGCAGTTCTTC
cdr3_aa: CAWRPWRGGRYEQFF

v_call: TRBV12-3/TRBV12-4
cdr3_length: 14
d_call: NA
j_call: TRBJ1-5
clone_size: NA
cdr3_nt: TGTGCCAGCAGTTTTTCTTATAGCAATCAGCCCCAGCATTTT
cdr3_aa: CASSFSYSNQPQHF

v_call: TRBV28
cdr3_length: 16
d_call: TRBD1
j_call: TRBJ2-5
clone_size: few
cdr3_nt: TGTGCCAGCAGTATCACCGGACAGGCCCCCCAAGAGACCCAGTACTTC
cdr3_aa: CASSITGQAPQETQYF

v_call: TRBV25-1
cdr3_length: 14
d_call: TRBD1
j_call: TRBJ2-1
clone_size: NA
cdr3_nt: TGTGCCAGCGAACCGGGACAGGGAGGAAATGAGCAGTTCTTC
cdr3_aa: CASEPGQGGNEQFF

v_call: TRBV6-5
cdr3_length: 15
d_call: TRBD1
j_call: TRBJ2-1
clone_size: many
cdr3_nt: TGTGCCAGCCGATATCGACAGGGGTCCTACAATGAGCAGTTCTTC
cdr3_aa: CASRYRQGSYNEQFF

v_call: TRBV2
cdr3_length: 13
d_call: NA
j_call: TRBJ1-2
clone_size: NA
cdr3_nt: TGTGCCAGCAGTGAAGACAGATACTATGGCTACACCTTC
cdr3_aa: CASSEDRYYGYTF

v_call: TRBV10-3
cdr3_length: 13
d_call: NA
j_call: TRBJ1-1
clone_size: NA
cdr3_nt: TGTGCCATCAGTGTGAGGAGAGACACTGAAGCTTTCTTT
cdr3_aa: CAISVRRDTEAFF